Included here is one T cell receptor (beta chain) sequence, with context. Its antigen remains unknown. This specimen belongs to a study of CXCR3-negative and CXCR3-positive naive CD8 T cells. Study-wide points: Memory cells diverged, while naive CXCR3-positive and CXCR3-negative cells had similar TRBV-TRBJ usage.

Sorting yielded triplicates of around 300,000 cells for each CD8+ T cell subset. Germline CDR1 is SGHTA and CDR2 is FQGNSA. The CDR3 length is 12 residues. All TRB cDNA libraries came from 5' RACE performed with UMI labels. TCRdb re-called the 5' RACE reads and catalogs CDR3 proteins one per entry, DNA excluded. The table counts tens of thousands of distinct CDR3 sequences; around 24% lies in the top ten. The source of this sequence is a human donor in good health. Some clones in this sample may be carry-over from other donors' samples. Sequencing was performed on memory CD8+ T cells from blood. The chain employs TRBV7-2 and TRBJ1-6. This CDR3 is CASSPGGAPLHF. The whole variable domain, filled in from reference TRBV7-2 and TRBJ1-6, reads GAGVSQSPSNKVTEKGKDVELRCDPISGHTALYWYRQSLGQGLEFLIYFQGNSAPDKSGLPSDRFSAERTGGSVSTLTIQRTQQEDSAVYLCASSPGGAPLHFGNGTRLTVT.